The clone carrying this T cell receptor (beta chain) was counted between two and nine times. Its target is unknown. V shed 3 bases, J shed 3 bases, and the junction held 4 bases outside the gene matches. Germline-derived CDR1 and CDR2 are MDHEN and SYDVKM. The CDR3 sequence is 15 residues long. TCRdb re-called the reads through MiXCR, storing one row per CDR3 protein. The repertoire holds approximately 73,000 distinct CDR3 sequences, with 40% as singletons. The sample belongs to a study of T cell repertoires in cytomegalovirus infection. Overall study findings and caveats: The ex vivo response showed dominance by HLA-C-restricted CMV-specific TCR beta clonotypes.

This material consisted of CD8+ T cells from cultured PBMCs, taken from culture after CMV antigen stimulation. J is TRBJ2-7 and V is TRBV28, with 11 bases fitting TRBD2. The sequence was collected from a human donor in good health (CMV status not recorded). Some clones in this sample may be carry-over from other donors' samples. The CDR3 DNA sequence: TGTGCCAGCAGTTTGCCTAGCGGGGGGTTCTACGAGCAGTACTTC. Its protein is CASSLPSGGFYEQYF.